The 7 T cell receptor beta chains reported below all come from one sample, sequenced in a study of prognosis after radiotherapy for stage I lung cancer. Genomic DNA provided the template from which TCR beta CDR3 was amplified by two-round multiplex PCR. First-round PCR employed TRBV- and TRBJ-specific primers for each gene. In TCRdb, the multiplex PCR reads were re-called with MiXCR into one record per CDR3 protein. The profile shows fewer than 25,000 distinct CDR3 sequences, about a quarter of them singletons. The specimen comprised PBMCs, sampled before or after stereotactic body radiation therapy (not recorded which). These receptors originate from a donor at least 50 years old with non-small cell lung cancer.

Concerning this clonotype: A far larger clone is a single base away, which makes a read error likely. The chain recombines TRBV6-8 with TRBJ2-7; possibly TRBD1 or TRBD2 for D (6 bases each). The germline gives CDR1 MNHGY, CDR2 SAAAGT. Trimming took 0 bases from V and 3 from J, leaving 15 bases between them. The CDR3 spans 16 residues. CDR3 nucleotides: TGTGCCAGCAGTTACTCTCCTATCGGGGGCGACTACGAGCAGTACTTC. Its translation is CASSYSPIGGDYEQYF.

This clonotype showed up many times. The gene calls are TRBV2 and TRBJ2-7, with 9 bases matching TRBD2. This CDR3 is 14 amino acids long. V trimming: 7 bases; J trimming: 2 bases; junction bases outside the gene matches: 6. Germline-derived CDR1 and CDR2 are SNHLY and FYNNEI. The CDR3 is CASTGLARAYEQYF. The CDR3 nucleotides are TGTGCCAGCACCGGACTAGCGAGAGCCTACGAGCAGTACTTC. The full variable domain, completed using reference TRBV2 and TRBJ2-7, is EPEVTQTPSHQVTQMGQEVILRCVPISNHLYFYWYRQILGQKVEFLVSFYNNEISEKSEIFDDQFSVERPDGSNFTLKIRSTKLEDSAMYFCASTGLARAYEQYFGPGTRLTVT.

This clonotype was seen at least ten times. The chain links TRBV28 to TRBJ2-2; TRBD1 or TRBD2 may be the D gene (6 bases each). The CDR3 has 14 residues. Trimming took 8 bases from V and 4 from J, leaving 14 bases between them. Germline V lookup: CDR1 MDHEN, CDR2 SYDVKM. This CDR3 is CASVPGAGTGELFF. The CDR3 DNA reads as TGTGCCAGCGTCCCGGGGGCGGGCACCGGGGAGCTGTTTTTT.

This clonotype came up many times. The genes are TRBV7-9 and TRBJ2-7; the D gene is possibly TRBD2 (6 bases). The CDR3 is 17 amino acids. In germline, CDR1 is SEHNR, CDR2 FQNEAQ (reference sequence). With 0 bases removed from V and 7 bases from J, the gap between germline ends came to 22 bases. CDR3 loop: CASSLALPGLGKMEQYF. The CDR3 DNA reads as TGTGCCAGCAGCTTAGCGCTGCCGGGACTCGGTAAGATGGAGCAGTACTTC.

A note on this clonotype: The junction shows a germline mismatch at one end, possibly a read error. The chain recombines TRBV6-1 with TRBJ2-3, with TRBD1 identical over 10 bases. In germline, CDR1 is MNHNS, CDR2 SASEGT. This CDR3 contains 15 residues. CDR3 bases: TGCACCAGCAAGCCCGGGACAGGGGATATGGATACGCAGTATTTT. Translated: CTSKPGTGDMDTQYF.

Points on this clonotype: A much larger clone differs from this one at a single base, so this may be a read error. V and J are TRBV6-2 or TRBV6-3 and TRBJ2-5; D unclear. Trimming pared 5 bases from V and 5 bases from J, leaving 21 bases between. Germline V lookup: CDR1 MNHEY, CDR2 SVGEGT. The CDR3 spans 16 residues. The CDR3 region is CASSVAEPRTWETQYF. As DNA, the CDR3 is TGTGCCAGCAGTGTCGCGGAACCGAGAACGTGGGAGACCCAGTACTTC.

This clonotype occurred many times. V and J are TRBV5-1 and TRBJ1-3; D is undetermined. The germline gives CDR1 SGHRS, CDR2 YFSETQ. V lost 1 base to trimming and J lost 0 bases, with 14 bases between them. The CDR3 is 17 residues long. DNA of the CDR3: TGCGCCAGCAGCTTGAAAGACGGACGATCCTCTGGAAACACCATATATTTT. Protein product: CASSLKDGRSSGNTIYF.